This T cell receptor beta chain derives from a study of cytomegalovirus exposure and HLA in healthy donors. Regarding the study as a whole: The later analysis indicated that the majority of CMV-associated TCR beta chains appeared HLA-restricted. In a later analysis, specific HLA alleles were associated with around 17,000 TCR beta sequences at a 0.05 false discovery rate. It was confirmed in vitro that a few of the CMV-associated chains were specific for CMV antigens.

Comments on this clone: The antigen remains unidentified.

V lost 6 bases, J lost 13 bases, and 4 bases stayed unmatched. CDR1 and CDR2 from the germline V gene are DFQATT and SNEGSKA (reference sequence). The CDR3 contains 10 residues. The study ran its PCR with 60 Vbeta and 13 Jbeta primers. Only in-frame clones appear in the TCRdb table, and some are missing; sequencing was by immunoSEQ multiplex PCR. The table includes about 110,000 clones, 15% detected once. The sequence came from a woman under 30 in good health and CMV-seronegative. The sample consisted of PBMCs. This chain joins TRBV20-1 and TRBJ2-1; 9 bases line up with TRBD2. The CDR3 is CSASSGEQFF. CDR3 in DNA: TGCAGTGCGTCTAGCGGGGAACAGTTCTTC.